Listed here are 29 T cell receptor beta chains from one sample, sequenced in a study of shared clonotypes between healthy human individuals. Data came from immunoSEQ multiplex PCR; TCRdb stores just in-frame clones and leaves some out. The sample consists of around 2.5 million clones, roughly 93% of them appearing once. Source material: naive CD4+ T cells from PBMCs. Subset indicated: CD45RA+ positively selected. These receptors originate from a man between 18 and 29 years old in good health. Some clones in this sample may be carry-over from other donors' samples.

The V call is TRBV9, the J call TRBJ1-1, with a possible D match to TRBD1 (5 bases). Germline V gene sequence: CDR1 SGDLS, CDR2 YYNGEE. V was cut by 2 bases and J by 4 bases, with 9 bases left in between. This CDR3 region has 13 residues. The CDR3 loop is CASSVLGATEAFF. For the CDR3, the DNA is TGTGCCAGCAGCGTCTTAGGGGCCACTGAAGCTTTCTTT.

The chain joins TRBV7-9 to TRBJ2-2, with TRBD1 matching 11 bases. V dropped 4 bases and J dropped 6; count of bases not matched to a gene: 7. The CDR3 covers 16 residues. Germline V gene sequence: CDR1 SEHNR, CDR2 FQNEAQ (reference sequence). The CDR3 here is CASSSRTGGSAGELFF. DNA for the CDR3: TGTGCCAGCAGCTCCAGGACAGGGGGCTCCGCCGGGGAGCTGTTTTTT.

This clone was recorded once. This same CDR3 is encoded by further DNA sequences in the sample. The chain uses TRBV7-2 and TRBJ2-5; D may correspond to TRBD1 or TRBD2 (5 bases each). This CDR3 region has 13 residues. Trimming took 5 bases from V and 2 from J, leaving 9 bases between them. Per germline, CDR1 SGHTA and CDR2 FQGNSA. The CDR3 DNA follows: TGTGCCAGCAGCCCGGGGCGTCAAGAGACCCAGTACTTC. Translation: CASSPGRQETQYF.

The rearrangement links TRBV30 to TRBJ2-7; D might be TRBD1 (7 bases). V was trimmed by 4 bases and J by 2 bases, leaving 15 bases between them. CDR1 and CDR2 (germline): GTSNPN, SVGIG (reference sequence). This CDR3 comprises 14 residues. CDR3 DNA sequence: TGTGCCTGGAATGCGGCAGGGGGGACCTACGAGCAGTACTTC. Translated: CAWNAAGGTYEQYF.

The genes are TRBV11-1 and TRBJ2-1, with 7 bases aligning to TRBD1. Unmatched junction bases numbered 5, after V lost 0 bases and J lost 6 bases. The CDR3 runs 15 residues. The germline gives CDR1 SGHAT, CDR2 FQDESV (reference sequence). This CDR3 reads CASSLAGQFRNEQFF. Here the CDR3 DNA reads TGTGCCAGCAGCTTAGCGGGACAGTTTCGCAATGAGCAGTTCTTC.

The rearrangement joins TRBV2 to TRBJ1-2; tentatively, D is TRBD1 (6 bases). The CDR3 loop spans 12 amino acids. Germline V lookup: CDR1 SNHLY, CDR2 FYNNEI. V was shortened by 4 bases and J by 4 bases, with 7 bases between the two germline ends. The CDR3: CASSGGGYGYTF. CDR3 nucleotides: TGTGCCAGCAGTGGAGGGGGCTATGGCTACACCTTC.

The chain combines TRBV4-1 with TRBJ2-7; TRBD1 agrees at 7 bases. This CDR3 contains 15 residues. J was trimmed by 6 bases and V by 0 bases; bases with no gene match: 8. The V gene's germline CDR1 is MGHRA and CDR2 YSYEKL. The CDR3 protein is CASSQEYETGSEQYF. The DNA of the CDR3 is TGCGCCAGCAGCCAAGAATACGAGACAGGGTCCGAGCAGTACTTC.

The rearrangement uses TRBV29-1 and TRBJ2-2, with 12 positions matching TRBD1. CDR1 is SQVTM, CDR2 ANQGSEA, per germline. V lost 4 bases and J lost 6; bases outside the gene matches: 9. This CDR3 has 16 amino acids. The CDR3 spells CSVGPGQGAKAGELFF. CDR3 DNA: TGCAGCGTTGGTCCGGGACAGGGGGCTAAAGCCGGGGAGCTGTTTTTT.

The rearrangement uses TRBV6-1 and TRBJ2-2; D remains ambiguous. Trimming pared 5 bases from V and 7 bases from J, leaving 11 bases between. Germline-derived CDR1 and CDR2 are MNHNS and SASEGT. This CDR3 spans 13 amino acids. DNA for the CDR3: TGTGCCAGCAGTTCTTACTTAGGCGGGGAGCTGTTTTTT. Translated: CASSSYLGGELFF.

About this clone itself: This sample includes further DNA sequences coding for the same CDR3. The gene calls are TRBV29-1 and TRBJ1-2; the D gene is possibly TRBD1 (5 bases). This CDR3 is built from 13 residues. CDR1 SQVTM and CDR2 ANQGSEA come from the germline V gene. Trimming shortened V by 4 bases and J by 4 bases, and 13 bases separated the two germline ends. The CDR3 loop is CSVARGGGYGYTF. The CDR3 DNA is TGCAGCGTTGCACGGGGCGGGGGCTATGGCTACACCTTC.

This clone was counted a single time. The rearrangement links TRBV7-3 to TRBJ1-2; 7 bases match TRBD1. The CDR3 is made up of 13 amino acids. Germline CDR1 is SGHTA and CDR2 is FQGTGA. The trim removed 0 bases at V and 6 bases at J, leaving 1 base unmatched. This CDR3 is CASSLTTGDGYTF. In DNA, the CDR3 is TGTGCCAGCAGCTTAACTACAGGGGATGGCTACACCTTC.

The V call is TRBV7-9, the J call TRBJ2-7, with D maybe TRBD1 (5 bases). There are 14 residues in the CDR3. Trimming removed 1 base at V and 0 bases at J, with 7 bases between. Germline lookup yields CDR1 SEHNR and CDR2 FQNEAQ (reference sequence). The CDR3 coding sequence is TGTGCCAGCAGCTTAGACAGGCTCTCCTACGAGCAGTACTTC. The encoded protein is CASSLDRLSYEQYF.

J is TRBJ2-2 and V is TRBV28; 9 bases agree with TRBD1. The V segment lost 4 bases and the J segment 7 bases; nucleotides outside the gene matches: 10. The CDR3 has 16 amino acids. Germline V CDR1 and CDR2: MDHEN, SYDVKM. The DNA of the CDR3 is TGTGCCAGCAGTTCGACCGGGACAGGGACTGGCGGGGAGCTGTTTTTT. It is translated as CASSSTGTGTGGELFF.

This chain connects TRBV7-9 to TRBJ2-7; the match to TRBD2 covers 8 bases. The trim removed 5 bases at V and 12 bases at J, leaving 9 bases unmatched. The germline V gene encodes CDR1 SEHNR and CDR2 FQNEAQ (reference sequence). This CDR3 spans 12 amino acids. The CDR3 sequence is CASSQIAGHPYF. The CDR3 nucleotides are TGTGCCAGCAGCCAAATAGCGGGACACCCGTACTTC.

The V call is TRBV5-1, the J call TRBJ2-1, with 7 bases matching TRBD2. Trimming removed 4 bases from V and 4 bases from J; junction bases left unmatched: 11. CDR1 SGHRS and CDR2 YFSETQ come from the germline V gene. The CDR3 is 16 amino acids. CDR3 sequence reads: CASSPGGGGIYNEQFF. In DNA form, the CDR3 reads TGCGCCAGCAGCCCTGGCGGGGGAGGGATATACAATGAGCAGTTCTTC.

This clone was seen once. CDR3 sequence: CASSPLTAGGRNTIYF. Written as DNA, the CDR3 is TGTGCCAGCTCACCACTGACGGCAGGGGGCAGAAACACCATATATTTT. This chain connects TRBV18 to TRBJ1-3, with 8 bases that match TRBD1. Per the germline V gene, CDR1 is KGHSH and CDR2 is LQKENI. The length of the CDR3 is 16 residues. V shed 1 base, J shed 5 bases, and the junction held 7 bases outside the gene matches.

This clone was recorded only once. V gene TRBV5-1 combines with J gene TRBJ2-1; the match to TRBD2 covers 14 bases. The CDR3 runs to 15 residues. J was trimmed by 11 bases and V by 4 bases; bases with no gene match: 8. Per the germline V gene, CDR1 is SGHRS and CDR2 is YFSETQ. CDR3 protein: CASSPGTSGRMKQFF. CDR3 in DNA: TGCGCCAGCAGCCCCGGGACTAGCGGGAGAATGAAGCAGTTCTTC.

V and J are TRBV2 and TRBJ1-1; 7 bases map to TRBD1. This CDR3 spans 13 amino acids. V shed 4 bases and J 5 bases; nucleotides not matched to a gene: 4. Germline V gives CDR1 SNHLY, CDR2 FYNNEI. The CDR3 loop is CASSARGLTEAFF. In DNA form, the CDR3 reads TGTGCCAGCAGTGCCAGGGGGTTGACTGAAGCTTTCTTT.

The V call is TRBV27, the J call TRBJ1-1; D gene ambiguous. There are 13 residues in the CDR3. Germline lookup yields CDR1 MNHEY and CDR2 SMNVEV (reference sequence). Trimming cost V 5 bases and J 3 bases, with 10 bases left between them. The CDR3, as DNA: TGTGCCAGCAGTACCGGCCGGGACACTGAAGCTTTCTTT. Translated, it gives CASSTGRDTEAFF.

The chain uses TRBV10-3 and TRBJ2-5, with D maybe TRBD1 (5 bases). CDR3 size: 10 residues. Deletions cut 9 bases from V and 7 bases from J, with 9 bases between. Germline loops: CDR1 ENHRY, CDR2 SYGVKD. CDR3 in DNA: TGTGCCATAGGGGTGGGGACCCAGTACTTC. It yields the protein CAIGVGTQYF.

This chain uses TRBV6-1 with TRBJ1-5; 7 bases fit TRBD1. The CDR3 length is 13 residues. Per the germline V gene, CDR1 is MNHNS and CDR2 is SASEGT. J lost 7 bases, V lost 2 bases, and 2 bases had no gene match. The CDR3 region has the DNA TGTGCCAGCAGTGAATACAGGGGACAGCCCCAGCATTTT. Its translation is CASSEYRGQPQHF.

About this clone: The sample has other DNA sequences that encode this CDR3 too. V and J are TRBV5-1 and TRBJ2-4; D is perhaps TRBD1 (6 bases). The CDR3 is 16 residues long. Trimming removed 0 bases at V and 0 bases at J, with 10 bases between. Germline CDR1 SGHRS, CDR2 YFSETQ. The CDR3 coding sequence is TGCGCCAGCAGCTTGGCGGCAGGGGTAGCCAAAAACATTCAGTACTTC. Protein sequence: CASSLAAGVAKNIQYF.

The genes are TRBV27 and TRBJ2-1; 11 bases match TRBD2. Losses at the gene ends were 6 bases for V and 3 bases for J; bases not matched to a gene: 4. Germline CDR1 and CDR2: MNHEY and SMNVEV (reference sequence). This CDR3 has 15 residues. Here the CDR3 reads CASRRLAGIYNEQFF. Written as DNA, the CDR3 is TGTGCCAGCAGGCGACTAGCGGGGATCTACAATGAGCAGTTCTTC.

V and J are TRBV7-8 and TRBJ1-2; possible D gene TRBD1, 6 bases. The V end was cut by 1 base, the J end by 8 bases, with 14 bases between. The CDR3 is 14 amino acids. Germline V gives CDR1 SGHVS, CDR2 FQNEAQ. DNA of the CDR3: TGTGCCAGCAGCTTAGAGCAGGGGTTGGGCGGCTACACCTTC. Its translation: CASSLEQGLGGYTF.

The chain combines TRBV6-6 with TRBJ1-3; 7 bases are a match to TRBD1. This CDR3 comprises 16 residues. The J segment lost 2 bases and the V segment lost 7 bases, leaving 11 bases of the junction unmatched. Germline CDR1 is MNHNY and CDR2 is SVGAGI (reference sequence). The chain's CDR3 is CASTLKTGSTGNTIYF. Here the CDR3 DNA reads TGTGCCAGCACCCTAAAGACAGGGTCCACTGGAAACACCATATATTTT.

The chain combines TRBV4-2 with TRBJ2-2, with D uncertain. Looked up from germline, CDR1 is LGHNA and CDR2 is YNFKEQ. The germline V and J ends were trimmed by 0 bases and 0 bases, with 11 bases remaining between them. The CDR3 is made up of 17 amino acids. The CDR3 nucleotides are TGTGCCAGCAGCCAAGAGTCCCTACCTTCGAACACCGGGGAGCTGTTTTTT. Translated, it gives CASSQESLPSNTGELFF.

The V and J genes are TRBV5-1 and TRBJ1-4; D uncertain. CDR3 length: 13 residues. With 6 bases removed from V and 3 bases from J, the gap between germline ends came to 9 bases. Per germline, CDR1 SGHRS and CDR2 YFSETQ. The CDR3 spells CASKIEPNEKLFF. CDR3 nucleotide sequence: TGCGCCAGCAAAATCGAGCCTAATGAAAAACTGTTTTTT.

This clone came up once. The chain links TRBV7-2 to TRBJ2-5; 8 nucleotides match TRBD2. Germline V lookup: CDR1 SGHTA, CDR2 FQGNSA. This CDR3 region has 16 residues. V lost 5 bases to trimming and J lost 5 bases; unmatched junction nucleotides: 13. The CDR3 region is CASSPGYREGLETQYF. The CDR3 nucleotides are TGTGCCAGCAGCCCTGGATACCGGGAGGGCCTGGAGACCCAGTACTTC.

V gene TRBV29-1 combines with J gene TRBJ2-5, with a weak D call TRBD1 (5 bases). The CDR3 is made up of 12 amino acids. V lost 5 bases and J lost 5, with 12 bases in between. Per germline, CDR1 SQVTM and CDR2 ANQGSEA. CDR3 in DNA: TGCAGCGTTTGGTCAGGGTCGGAGACCCAGTACTTC. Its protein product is CSVWSGSETQYF.